This T cell receptor (beta chain) emerged from a study of CD8 T cells in ankylosing spondylitis. Points from the study as a whole: Reports of some motif variants in reactive arthritis synovial fluid and blood predate this one. Characteristic, it appeared, of ankylosing spondylitis blood was a TCR beta motif of seven or eight highly homologous variants.

Looked up from germline, CDR1 is MNHNS and CDR2 is SASEGT. After removal of 6 bases from V and 0 bases from J, the junction contained 13 bases not matched to a gene. The CDR3 length is 17 residues. For this clonotype: The target antigen is unknown.

MiXCR was run by TCRdb on the 5' RACE reads, yielding one entry per CDR3 protein. The sample includes approximately 400,000 distinct CDR3 sequences, 25% to 30% seen only once; the top ten take roughly 0.9%. Sequencing was performed on blood, either unsorted or a sorted T cell fraction (not recorded which). The gene calls are TRBV6-1 and TRBJ1-1; TRBD1 matches at 7 bases. This clonotype originated in a male donor with ankylosing spondylitis. The CDR3 DNA reads TGTGCCAGCAGCCCAGCGTTCAGGGGGTCTATGAACACTGAAGCTTTCTTT. Translation: CASSPAFRGSMNTEAFF.